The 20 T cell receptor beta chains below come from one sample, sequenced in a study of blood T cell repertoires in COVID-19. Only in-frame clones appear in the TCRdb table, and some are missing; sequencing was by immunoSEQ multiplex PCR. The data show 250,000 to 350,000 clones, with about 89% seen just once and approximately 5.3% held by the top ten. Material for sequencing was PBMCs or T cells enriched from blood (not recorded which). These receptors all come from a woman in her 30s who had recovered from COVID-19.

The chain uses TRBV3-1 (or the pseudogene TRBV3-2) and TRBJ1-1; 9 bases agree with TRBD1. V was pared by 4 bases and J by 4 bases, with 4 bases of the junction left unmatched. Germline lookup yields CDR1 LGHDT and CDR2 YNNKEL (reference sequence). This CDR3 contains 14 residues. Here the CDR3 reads CASSPSDRGTEAFF. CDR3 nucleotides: TGTGCCAGCAGCCCGTCGGACAGGGGCACTGAAGCTTTCTTT.

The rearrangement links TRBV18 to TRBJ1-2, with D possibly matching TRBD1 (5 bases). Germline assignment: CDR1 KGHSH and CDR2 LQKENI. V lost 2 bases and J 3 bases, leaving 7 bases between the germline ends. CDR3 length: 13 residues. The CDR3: CASSPMGHYGYTF. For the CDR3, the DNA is TGTGCCAGCTCACCAATGGGGCACTATGGCTACACCTTC.

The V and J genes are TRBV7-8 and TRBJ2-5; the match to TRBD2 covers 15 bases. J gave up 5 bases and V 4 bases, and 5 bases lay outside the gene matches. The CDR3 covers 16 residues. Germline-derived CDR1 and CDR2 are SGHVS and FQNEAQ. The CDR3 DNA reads TGTGCCAGCAGCTCCGGACTAGCGGGGGGGCAGGAGACCCAGTACTTC. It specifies CASSSGLAGGQETQYF.

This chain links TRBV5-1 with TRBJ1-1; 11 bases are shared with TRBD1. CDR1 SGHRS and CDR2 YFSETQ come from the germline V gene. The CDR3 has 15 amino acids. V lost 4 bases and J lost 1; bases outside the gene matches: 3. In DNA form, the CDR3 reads TGCGCCAGCAGCCAGGGGACAGGGGGGAACACTGAAGCTTTCTTT. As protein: CASSQGTGGNTEAFF.

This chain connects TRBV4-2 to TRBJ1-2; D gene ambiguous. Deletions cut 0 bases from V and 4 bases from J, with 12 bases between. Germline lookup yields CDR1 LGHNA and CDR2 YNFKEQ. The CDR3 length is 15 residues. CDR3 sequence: CASSQEWLQSYGYTF. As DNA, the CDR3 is TGTGCCAGCAGCCAAGAGTGGCTTCAGTCCTATGGCTACACCTTC.

The CDR3, as DNA: TGTGCCAGCAGGCGTGGACAGGGGGGTTATAATGAGCAGTTCTTC. Translation: CASRRGQGGYNEQFF. The chain has TRBV11-1 and TRBJ2-1, with TRBD1 matching 10 bases. The ends lost 6 bases at V and 7 bases at J; junction bases unmatched: 9. This CDR3 spans 15 amino acids. Germline CDR1 reads SGHAT; CDR2 reads FQDESV (reference sequence).

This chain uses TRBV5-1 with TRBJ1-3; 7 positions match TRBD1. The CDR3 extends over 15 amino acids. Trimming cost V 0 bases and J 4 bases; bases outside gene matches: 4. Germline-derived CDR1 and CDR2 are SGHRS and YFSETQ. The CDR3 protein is CASSLGEGGGNTIYF. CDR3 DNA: TGCGCCAGCAGCTTGGGTGAAGGGGGCGGAAACACCATATATTTT.

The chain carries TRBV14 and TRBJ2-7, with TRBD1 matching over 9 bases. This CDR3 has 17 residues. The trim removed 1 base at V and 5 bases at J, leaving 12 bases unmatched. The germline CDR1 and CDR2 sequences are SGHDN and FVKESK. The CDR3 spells CASSQALFGTGLHEQYF. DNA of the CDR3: TGTGCCAGCAGCCAAGCTTTGTTCGGGACAGGGCTCCACGAGCAGTACTTC. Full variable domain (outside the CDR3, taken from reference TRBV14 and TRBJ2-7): EAGVTQFPSHSVIEKGQTVTLRCDPISGHDNLYWYRRVMGKEIKFLLHFVKESKQDESGMPNNRFLAERTGGTYSTLKVQPAELEDSGVYFCASSQALFGTGLHEQYFGPGTRLTVT.

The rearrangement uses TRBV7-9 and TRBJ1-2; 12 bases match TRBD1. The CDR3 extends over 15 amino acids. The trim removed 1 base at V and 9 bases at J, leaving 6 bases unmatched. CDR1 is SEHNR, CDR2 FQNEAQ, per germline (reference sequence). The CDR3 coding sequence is TGTGCCAGCAGCTTAGGGGACAGGGGGCCGCGGAGCTACACCTTC. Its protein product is CASSLGDRGPRSYTF.

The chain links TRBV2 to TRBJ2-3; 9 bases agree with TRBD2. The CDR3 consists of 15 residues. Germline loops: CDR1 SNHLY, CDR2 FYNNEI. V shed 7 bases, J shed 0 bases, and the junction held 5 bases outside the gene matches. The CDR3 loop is CASTNSGGSTDTQYF. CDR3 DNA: TGTGCCAGCACCAATAGCGGGGGAAGCACAGATACGCAGTATTTT. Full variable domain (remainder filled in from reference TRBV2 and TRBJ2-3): EPEVTQTPSHQVTQMGQEVILRCVPISNHLYFYWYRQILGQKVEFLVSFYNNEISEKSEIFDDQFSVERPDGSNFTLKIRSTKLEDSAMYFCASTNSGGSTDTQYFGPGTRLTVL.

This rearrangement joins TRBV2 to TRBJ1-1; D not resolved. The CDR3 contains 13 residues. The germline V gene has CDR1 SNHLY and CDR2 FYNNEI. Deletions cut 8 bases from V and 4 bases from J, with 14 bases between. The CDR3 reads CASLRAVGTEAFF. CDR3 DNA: TGTGCCAGCTTAAGAGCGGTGGGCACTGAAGCTTTCTTT.

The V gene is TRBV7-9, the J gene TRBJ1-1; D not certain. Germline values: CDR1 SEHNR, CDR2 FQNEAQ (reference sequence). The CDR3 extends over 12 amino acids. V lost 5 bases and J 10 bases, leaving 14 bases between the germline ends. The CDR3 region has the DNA TGTGCCAGCAGCCCTTCGGGTCTGCCAGCTTTCTTT. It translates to CASSPSGLPAFF.

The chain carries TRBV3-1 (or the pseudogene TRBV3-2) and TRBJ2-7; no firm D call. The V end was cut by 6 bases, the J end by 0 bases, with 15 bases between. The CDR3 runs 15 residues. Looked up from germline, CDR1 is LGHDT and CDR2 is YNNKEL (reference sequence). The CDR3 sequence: CASSPTSGSSYEQYF. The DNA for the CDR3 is TGTGCCAGCAGTCCTACTTCAGGCAGCTCCTACGAGCAGTACTTC.

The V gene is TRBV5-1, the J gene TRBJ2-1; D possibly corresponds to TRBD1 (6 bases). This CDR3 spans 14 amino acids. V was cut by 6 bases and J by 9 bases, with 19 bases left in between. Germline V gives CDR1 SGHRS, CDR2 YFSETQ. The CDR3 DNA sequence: TGCGCCAGCAACATTGATACAGGGTTGAGTGAGCAGTTCTTC. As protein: CASNIDTGLSEQFF.

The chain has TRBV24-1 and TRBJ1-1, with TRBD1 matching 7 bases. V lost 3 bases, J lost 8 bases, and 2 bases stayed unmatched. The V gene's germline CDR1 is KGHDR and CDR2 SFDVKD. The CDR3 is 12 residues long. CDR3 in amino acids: CATSDVQGEAFF. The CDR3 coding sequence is TGTGCCACCAGTGATGTACAGGGGGAAGCTTTCTTT.

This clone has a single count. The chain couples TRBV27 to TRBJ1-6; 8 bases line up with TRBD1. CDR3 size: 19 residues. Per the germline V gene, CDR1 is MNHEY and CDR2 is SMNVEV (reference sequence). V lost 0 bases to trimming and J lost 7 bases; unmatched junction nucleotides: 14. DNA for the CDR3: TGTGCCAGCAGTTTATCACCCGTTGGCGGGACAGGAACCAATTCACCCCTCCACTTT. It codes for CASSLSPVGGTGTNSPLHF.

CDR3 in amino acids: CAWNQGGGYTF. CDR3 nucleotide sequence: TGTGCCTGGAATCAGGGGGGAGGCTACACCTTC. This sequence joins TRBV30 and TRBJ1-2; TRBD1 agrees at 7 bases. CDR3 length: 11 amino acids. V lost 4 bases, J lost 8 bases, and 4 bases stayed unmatched. CDR1 GTSNPN and CDR2 SVGIG come from the germline V gene (reference sequence).

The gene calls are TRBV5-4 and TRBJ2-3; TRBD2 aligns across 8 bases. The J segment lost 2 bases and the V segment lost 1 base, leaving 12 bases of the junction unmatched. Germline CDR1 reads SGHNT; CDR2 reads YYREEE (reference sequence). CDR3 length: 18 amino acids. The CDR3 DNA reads TGTGCCAGCAGCTTGAGGATGGGCGGGGGGCTTATCACAGATACGCAGTATTTT. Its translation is CASSLRMGGGLITDTQYF.

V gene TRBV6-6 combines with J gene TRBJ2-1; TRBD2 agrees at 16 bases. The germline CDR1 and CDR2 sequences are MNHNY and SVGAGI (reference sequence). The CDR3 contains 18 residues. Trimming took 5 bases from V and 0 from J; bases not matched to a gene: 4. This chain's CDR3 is CASSRGLAGGSSYNEQFF. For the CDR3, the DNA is TGTGCCAGCAGTCGGGGACTAGCGGGGGGGAGCTCCTACAATGAGCAGTTCTTC.

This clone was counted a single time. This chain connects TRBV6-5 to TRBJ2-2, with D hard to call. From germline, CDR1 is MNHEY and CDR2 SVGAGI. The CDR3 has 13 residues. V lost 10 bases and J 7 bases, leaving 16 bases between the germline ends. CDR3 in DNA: TGTGCCACCCCGGCGGTGGGTGACGGGGAGCTGTTTTTT. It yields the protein CATPAVGDGELFF.